Listed below are T cell receptor beta chains from one sample, sequenced in a study of blood T cells in healthy people across ages. TCRdb reprocessed the 5' RACE reads with MiXCR, giving one entry per CDR3 protein. The data show 380,000 or so distinct CDR3 sequences, approximately 51% seen once. The sample comprised blood. These receptor sequences come from a man aged 55-75 years in good health. The CDR3 runs from the conserved cysteine through the conserved F or W. The order of the fields is clone size, V gene, D gene, J gene, CDR3 DNA, CDR3 protein. A D gene is named only where the DNA matches it firmly. Part of the rows lack a size; the others show once, few, many or a class for expanded clones.

>.|TRBV28|TRBD2|TRBJ2-4
TGTGCCACCCGACCGGGGACTAGGAACATTCAGTACTTC
CATRPGTRNIQYF
>few|TRBV3-1|TRBD1|TRBJ2-5
TGTGCCAGCAGCCTAGGGACAGGGATCCGAGAGACCCAGTACTTC
CASSLGTGIRETQYF
>.|TRBV11-2|.|TRBJ2-3
TGTGCCAGCAGCTTAGTGGTGGGGGGACTTCTAGATACGCAGTATTTT
CASSLVVGGLLDTQYF
>few|TRBV4-1|.|TRBJ1-4
TGCGCCAGCAGCCAGCAACTGGGGGGTACTAATGAAAAACTGTTTTTT
CASSQQLGGTNEKLFF
>.|TRBV7-6|.|TRBJ2-7
TGTGCCAGCAGCTTAGGGGACACCTCCTACGAGCAGTACTTC
CASSLGDTSYEQYF
>.|TRBV20-1|.|TRBJ2-3
TGCAGTGCTAGAGGATGGGGGTTCACAGATACGCAGTATTTT
CSARGWGFTDTQYF
>few|TRBV28|TRBD1|TRBJ2-7
TGTGCCAGCAGTTCTCTGGGGACAGGGGCGTACGAGCAGTACTTC
CASSSLGTGAYEQYF
>many|TRBV6-1|TRBD1|TRBJ1-4
TGTGCCACCCGGGACAGGGCAGGGGCTAATGAAAAACTGTTTTTT
CATRDRAGANEKLFF
>.|TRBV20-1|.|TRBJ2-3
TGCAGTGCTAGAGAACCAGGCAGGGAGGGACACACAGATACGCAGTATTTT
CSAREPGREGHTDTQYF
>.|TRBV4-3|.|TRBJ2-7
TGCGCCAGCAGCCGGGATCGGGGGTCCGGCTACGAGCAGTACTTC
CASSRDRGSGYEQYF
>.|TRBV29-1|.|TRBJ2-5
TGCAGCGTAGAACAGGGTATCCAAGAGACCCAGTACTTC
CSVEQGIQETQYF
>.|TRBV6-2/TRBV6-3|.|TRBJ2-1
TGTGCCAGCGGCAGAGGTAATGAGCAGTTCTTC
CASGRGNEQFF
>.|TRBV6-1|.|TRBJ2-1
TGTGCCGGCACCGGGGAGACGAGCTCCTACAATGAGCAGTTCTTC
CAGTGETSSYNEQFF
>few|TRBV20-1|.|TRBJ1-5
TGCAGTGCTATACATGGAAGCAATCAGCCCCAGCATTTT
CSAIHGSNQPQHF
>.|TRBV5-5|.|TRBJ2-1
TGTGCCAGCAGCTGGGACCCCTCCGAGCAGTTCTTC
CASSWDPSEQFF
>.|TRBV20-1|TRBD2|TRBJ2-1
TGCAGTGCCCTCACCTTTAGCGGGGAGCATTACAATGAGCAGTTCTTC
CSALTFSGEHYNEQFF
>.|TRBV12-3/TRBV12-4|.|TRBJ1-2
TGTGCCAGCAGTTCCTCGTCGCGGGGGGGAACTAACTATGGCTACACCTTC
CASSSSSRGGTNYGYTF
>.|TRBV2|.|TRBJ2-3
TGTGCCAGTTATCCAGGACAAGAGACAGATACGCAGTATTTT
CASYPGQETDTQYF
>once|TRBV6-5|.|TRBJ1-1
TGTGCCAGCAGTTATAGGGTTATGGCGGACACTGAAGCTTTCTTT
CASSYRVMADTEAFF
>.|TRBV6-1|TRBD2|TRBJ2-3
TGTGCCAGCAGTGGGTTGGGAGGGCCCACGCAGTATTTT
CASSGLGGPTQYF
>few|TRBV20-1|TRBD2|TRBJ2-5
TGCAGTGCTCCACCCCTAGCGGGATCCCAAGAGACCCAGTACTTC
CSAPPLAGSQETQYF
>few|TRBV20-1|TRBD2|TRBJ2-7
TGCAGTGCTAGAGAGGGTAGCGGGACTGCCTACGAGCAGTACTTC
CSAREGSGTAYEQYF
>once|TRBV6-5|TRBD1|TRBJ1-2
TGTGCCAGCAGCAACAGGGGGCCCTATGGCTACACCTTC
CASSNRGPYGYTF
>many|TRBV14|.|TRBJ2-7
TGTGCCAGCAGCCAAGGGGACGCCAGCTCCTACGAGCAGTACTTC
CASSQGDASSYEQYF
>.|TRBV29-1|TRBD1|TRBJ2-5
TGCAGCGTTGATGGGGAGACAGGGCAAGAGACCCAGTACTTC
CSVDGETGQETQYF
>many|TRBV29-1|TRBD1|TRBJ1-2
TGCAGCGTTGGGGGACAGGGGGAGCGCTACACCTTC
CSVGGQGERYTF
>.|TRBV6-1|TRBD1|TRBJ1-5
TGTGCCAGTTCCCAGGGGGGAAGGGATCAGCCCCAGCATTTT
CASSQGGRDQPQHF
>.|TRBV11-2|.|TRBJ2-1
TGTGCCAGCAGCTTAGATAGGACCCCCGCGGAAAATGAGCAGTTCTTC
CASSLDRTPAENEQFF
>.|TRBV27|.|TRBJ1-5
TGTGCCAGCAGTTTATCGGGGGCCCCGGGGGTCGGTCAGCCCCAGCATTTT
CASSLSGAPGVGQPQHF
>few|TRBV29-1|.|TRBJ2-1
TGCAGCGTTGAGACCCTAGGGGGGCAGTTCTTC
CSVETLGGQFF
>many|TRBV20-1|TRBD2|TRBJ2-7
TGCAGTGCTAGAGAGGCGACTAGCGGGGGATACGAGCAGTACTTC
CSAREATSGGYEQYF
>.|TRBV24-1|.|TRBJ2-1
TGTGCCACTCCTTACCCACTAGCCGGTGAGCAGTTCTTC
CATPYPLAGEQFF
>.|TRBV6-5|.|TRBJ1-2
TGTGCCAGCTGTCCCCAGGGGAGGGCTAACTATGGTTACACCTTC
CASCPQGRANYGYTF
>.|TRBV7-2|TRBD1|TRBJ2-2
TGTGCCAGCAGCATCGGACAGGCGAACACCGGGGAGCTGTTTTTT
CASSIGQANTGELFF
>.|TRBV20-1|TRBD2|TRBJ2-7
TGCAGTGCTAGAGGCGGGAGTGAATTCGAGCAGTACTTC
CSARGGSEFEQYF
>.|TRBV10-3|.|TRBJ2-1
TGTGCCACCGGGCCGAGATACGATGAGCAGTTCTTC
CATGPRYDEQFF
>.|TRBV20-1|.|TRBJ2-7
TGCAGTGCTCCATACCGACTAGGCGGGGACGAGCAGTACTTC
CSAPYRLGGDEQYF
>few|TRBV28|.|TRBJ2-5
TGTGCCAGCAGCCGAACTACCGCCCCGACCCAGTACTTC
CASSRTTAPTQYF
>once|TRBV10-3|TRBD1|TRBJ2-7
TGTGCCATCAGTCGGACAGGGGACTATTCCTACGAGCAGTACTTC
CAISRTGDYSYEQYF
>few|TRBV5-1|TRBD1|TRBJ2-7
TGCGCCAGCAGGTACGGGACAGGGTCAGCCGAGCAGTACTTC
CASRYGTGSAEQYF
>few|TRBV27|TRBD2|TRBJ2-5
TGTGCCAGCGCGGGGGGGGCCAGGCAAGAGACCCAGTACTTC
CASAGGARQETQYF
>.|TRBV29-1|.|TRBJ2-3
TGCAGCGGGGGGGGACAGGCGACAGATACGCAGTATTTT
CSGGGQATDTQYF
>many|TRBV7-3|.|TRBJ2-1
TGTGCCAGCAGCCCGGGCCGGAGCGCCCTCTACAATGAGCAGTTCTTC
CASSPGRSALYNEQFF
>.|TRBV5-1|.|TRBJ2-5
TGCGCCAGCAGCTTGGCGGGGAACTTCCAAGAGACCCAGTACTTC
CASSLAGNFQETQYF
>.|TRBV30|.|TRBJ1-2
TGTGCCTGGAGTGCTCATCGGTCTAACTATGGCTACACCTTC
CAWSAHRSNYGYTF
>few|TRBV5-1|.|TRBJ2-7
TGCGCCAGCAGCTGGGGCCCAGGGGAAACCTACGAGCAGTACTTC
CASSWGPGETYEQYF